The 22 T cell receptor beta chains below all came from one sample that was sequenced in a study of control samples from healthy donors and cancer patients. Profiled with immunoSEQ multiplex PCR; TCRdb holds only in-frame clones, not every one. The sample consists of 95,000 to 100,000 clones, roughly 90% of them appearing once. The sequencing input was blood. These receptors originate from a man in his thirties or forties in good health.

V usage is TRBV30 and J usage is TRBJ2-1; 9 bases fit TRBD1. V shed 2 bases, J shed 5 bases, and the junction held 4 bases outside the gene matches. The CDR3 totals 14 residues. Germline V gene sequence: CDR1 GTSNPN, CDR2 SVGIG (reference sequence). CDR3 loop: CAWSLGQGNNEQFF. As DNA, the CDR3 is TGTGCCTGGAGTCTAGGACAGGGGAACAATGAGCAGTTCTTC.

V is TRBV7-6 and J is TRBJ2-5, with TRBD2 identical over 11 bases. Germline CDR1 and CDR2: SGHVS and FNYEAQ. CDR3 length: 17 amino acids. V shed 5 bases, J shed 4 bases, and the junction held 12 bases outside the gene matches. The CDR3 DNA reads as TGTGCCAGCAGCAGGACGGACTTTCTAGCGGGAGGAGAGACCCAGTACTTC. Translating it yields CASSRTDFLAGGETQYF.

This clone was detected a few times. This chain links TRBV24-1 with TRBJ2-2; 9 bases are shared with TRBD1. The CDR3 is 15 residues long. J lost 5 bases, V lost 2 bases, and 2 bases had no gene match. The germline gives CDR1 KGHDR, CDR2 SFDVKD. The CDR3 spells CATSDYRGQTGELFF. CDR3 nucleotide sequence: TGTGCCACCAGTGATTACAGGGGGCAGACCGGGGAGCTGTTTTTT.

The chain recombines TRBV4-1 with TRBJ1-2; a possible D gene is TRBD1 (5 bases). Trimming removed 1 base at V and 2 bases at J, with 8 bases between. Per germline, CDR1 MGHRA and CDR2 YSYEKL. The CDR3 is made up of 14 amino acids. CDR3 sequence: CASSQAGGNYGYTF. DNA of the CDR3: TGCGCCAGCAGCCAAGCTGGGGGAAACTATGGCTACACCTTC.

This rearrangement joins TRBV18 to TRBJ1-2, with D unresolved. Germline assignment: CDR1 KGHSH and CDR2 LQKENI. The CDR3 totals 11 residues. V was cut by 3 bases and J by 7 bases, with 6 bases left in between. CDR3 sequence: CASSPLVGYTF. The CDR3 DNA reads TGTGCCAGCTCACCCTTGGTTGGCTACACCTTC.

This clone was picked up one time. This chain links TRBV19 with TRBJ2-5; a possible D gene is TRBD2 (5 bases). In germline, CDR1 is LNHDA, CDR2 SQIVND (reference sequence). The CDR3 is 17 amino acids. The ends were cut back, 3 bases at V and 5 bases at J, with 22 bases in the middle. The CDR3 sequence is CASSIRMEAAGRETQYF. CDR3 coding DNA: TGTGCCAGTAGTATTCGGATGGAGGCGGCCGGACGGGAGACCCAGTACTTC.

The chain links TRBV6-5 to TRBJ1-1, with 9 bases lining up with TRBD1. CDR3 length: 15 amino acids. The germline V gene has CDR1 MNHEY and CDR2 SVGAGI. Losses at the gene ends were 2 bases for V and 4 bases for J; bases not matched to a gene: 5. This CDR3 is CASSYAGTGITEAFF. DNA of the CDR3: TGTGCCAGCAGTTACGCGGGGACAGGGATCACTGAAGCTTTCTTT.

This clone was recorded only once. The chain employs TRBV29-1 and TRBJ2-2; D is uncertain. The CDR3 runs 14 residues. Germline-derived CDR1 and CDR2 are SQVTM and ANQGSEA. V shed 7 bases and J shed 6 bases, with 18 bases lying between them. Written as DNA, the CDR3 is TGCAGCGCCGCCGTTTCAAGTGGTGCCGGGGAGCTGTTTTTT. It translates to CSAAVSSGAGELFF.

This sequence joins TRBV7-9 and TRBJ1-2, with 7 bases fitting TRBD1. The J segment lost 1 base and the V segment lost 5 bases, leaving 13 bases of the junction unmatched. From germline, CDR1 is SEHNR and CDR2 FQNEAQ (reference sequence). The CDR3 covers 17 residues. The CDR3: CASSLPGQEGFNYGYTF. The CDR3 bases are TGTGCCAGCAGCCTACCCGGACAGGAGGGCTTTAACTATGGCTACACCTTC.

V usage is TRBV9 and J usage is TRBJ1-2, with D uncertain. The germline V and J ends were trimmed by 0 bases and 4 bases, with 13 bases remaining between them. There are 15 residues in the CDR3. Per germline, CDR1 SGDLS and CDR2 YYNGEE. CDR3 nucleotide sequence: TGTGCCAGCAGCGTAGGCGGAATGAGTTCCTATGGCTACACCTTC. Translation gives CASSVGGMSSYGYTF.

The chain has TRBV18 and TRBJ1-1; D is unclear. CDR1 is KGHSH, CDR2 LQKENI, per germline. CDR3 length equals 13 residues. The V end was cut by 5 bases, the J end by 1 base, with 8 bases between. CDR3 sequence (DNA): TGTGCCAGCTCAGGGGTGCAGAACACTGAAGCTTTCTTT. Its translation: CASSGVQNTEAFF.

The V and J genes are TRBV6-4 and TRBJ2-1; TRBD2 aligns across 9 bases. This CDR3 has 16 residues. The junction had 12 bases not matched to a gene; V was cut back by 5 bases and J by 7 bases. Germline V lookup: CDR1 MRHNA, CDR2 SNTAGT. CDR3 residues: CASSQRGGGVANEQFF. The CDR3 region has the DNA TGTGCCAGCAGTCAAAGGGGCGGGGGGGTTGCTAATGAGCAGTTCTTC.

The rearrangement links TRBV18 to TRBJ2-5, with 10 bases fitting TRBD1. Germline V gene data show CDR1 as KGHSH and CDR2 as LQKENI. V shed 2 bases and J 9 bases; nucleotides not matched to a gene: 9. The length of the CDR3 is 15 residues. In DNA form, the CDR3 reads TGTGCCAGCTCACCAGGACATGGGACAGGGGATGCCCAGTACTTC. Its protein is CASSPGHGTGDAQYF.

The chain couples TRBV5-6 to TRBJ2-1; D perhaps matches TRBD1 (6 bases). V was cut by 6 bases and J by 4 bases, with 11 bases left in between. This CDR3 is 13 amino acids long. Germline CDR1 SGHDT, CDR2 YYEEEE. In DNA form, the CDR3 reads TGTGCCAGCAAGGAAGGGGGTTACAATGAGCAGTTCTTC. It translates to CASKEGGYNEQFF.

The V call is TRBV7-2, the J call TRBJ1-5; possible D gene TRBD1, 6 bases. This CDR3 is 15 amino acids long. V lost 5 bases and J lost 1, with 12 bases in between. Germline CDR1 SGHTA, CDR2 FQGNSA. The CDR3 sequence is CASSLRQASNQPQHF. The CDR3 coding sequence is TGTGCCAGCAGCCTACGACAGGCCAGCAATCAGCCCCAGCATTTT.

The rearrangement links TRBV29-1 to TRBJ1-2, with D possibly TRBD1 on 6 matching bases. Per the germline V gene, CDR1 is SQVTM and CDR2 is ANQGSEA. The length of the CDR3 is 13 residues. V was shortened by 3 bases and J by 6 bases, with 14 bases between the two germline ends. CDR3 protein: CSVDSGVVDGYTF. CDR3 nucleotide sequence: TGCAGCGTTGATTCAGGGGTTGTTGATGGCTACACCTTC.

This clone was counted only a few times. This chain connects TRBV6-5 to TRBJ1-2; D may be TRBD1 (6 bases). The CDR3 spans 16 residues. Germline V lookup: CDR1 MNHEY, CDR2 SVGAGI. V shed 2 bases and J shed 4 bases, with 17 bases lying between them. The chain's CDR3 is CASSYRPQDSFYGYTF. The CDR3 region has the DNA TGTGCCAGCAGTTACAGGCCGCAGGACAGTTTCTATGGCTACACCTTC.

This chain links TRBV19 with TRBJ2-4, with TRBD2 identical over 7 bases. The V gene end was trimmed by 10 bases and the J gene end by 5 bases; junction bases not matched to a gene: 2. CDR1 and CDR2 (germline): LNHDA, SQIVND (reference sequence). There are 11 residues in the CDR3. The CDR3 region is CAIAGENIQYF. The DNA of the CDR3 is TGTGCCATTGCGGGGGAAAACATTCAGTACTTC.

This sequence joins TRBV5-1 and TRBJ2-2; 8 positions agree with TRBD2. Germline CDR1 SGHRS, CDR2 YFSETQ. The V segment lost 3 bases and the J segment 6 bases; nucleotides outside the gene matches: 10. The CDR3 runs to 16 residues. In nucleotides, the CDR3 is TGCGCCAGCAGCTCCACCGGGACTAGGCCGCCCGGGGAGCTGTTTTTT. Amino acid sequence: CASSSTGTRPPGELFF. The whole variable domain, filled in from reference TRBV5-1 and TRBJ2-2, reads KAGVTQTPRYLIKTRGQQVTLSCSPISGHRSVSWYQQTPGQGLQFLFEYFSETQRNKGNFPGRFSGRQFSNSRSEMNVSTLELGDSALYLCASSSTGTRPPGELFFGEGSRLTVL.

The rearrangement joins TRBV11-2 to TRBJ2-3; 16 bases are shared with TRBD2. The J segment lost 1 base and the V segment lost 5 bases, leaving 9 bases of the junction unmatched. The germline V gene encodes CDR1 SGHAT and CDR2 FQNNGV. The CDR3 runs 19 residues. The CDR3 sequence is CASSRKPGLAGGRTDTQYF. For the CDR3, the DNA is TGTGCCAGCAGCCGAAAGCCGGGACTAGCGGGAGGGCGCACAGATACGCAGTATTTT.

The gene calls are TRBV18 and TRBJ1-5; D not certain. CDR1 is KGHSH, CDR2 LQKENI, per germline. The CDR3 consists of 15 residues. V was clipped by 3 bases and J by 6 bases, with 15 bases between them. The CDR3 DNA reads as TGTGCCAGCTCACCGACGGGGTCGCGCCTTCAGCCCCAGCATTTT. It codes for CASSPTGSRLQPQHF.

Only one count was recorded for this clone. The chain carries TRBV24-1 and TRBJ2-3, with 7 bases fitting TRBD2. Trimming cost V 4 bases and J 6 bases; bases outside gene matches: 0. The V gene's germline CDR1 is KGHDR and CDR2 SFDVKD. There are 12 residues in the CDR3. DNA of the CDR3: TGTGCCACCAGTGAGACTAGCGATACGCAGTATTTT. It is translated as CATSETSDTQYF.